These 22 T cell receptor beta chains originate from one sample sequenced in a study of T cell responses to AZD1222 COVID-19 vaccine. Sequenced by immunoSEQ multiplex PCR; TCRdb stores in-frame clones only, minus some. The sample contains 96,000 or so clones, 70% to 90% of which appear only once. Sample: peripheral blood, taken on day 0 of AZD1222 vaccination. These receptors were collected from an adult in good health.

The rearrangement joins TRBV3-1 (or the pseudogene TRBV3-2) to TRBJ1-1; D uncertain. Germline-derived CDR1 and CDR2 are LGHDT and YNNKEL (reference sequence). The CDR3 length is 14 residues. V shed 0 bases and J shed 3 bases, with 8 bases lying between them. CDR3 sequence (DNA): TGTGCCAGCAGCCAAGATCAAGGGTACACTGAAGCTTTCTTT. Residues: CASSQDQGYTEAFF.

This chain uses TRBV4-3 with TRBJ2-1; TRBD2 agrees at 7 bases. V shed 0 bases and J 6 bases; nucleotides not matched to a gene: 11. This CDR3 contains 17 residues. Germline loops: CDR1 LGHNA, CDR2 YSLEER. CDR3 protein: CASSQDLGREGTNEQFF. The CDR3 region has the DNA TGCGCCAGCAGCCAAGATCTCGGCAGGGAGGGAACCAATGAGCAGTTCTTC.

The V and J genes are TRBV2 and TRBJ1-4, with D uncertain. Trimming left V 7 bases short and J 8 bases short, with 14 bases between. This CDR3 is built from 13 residues. The germline V gene encodes CDR1 SNHLY and CDR2 FYNNEI. CDR3 protein: CASTLRKGEKLFF. In DNA, the CDR3 is TGTGCCAGCACCCTAAGGAAAGGGGAAAAACTGTTTTTT.

The V and J genes are TRBV9 and TRBJ2-7, with TRBD2 identical over 10 bases. V was clipped by 0 bases and J by 2 bases; unmatched bases: 5. Germline CDR1 reads SGDLS; CDR2 reads YYNGEE. The CDR3 has 16 residues. The chain's CDR3 is CASSVVASGSAYEQYF. The CDR3, as DNA: TGTGCCAGCAGCGTAGTGGCTAGCGGGAGTGCCTACGAGCAGTACTTC.

The chain is built from TRBV12-3 or TRBV12-4 and TRBJ2-7; 7 bases map to TRBD1. Unmatched junction bases numbered 8, after V lost 7 bases and J lost 5 bases. The CDR3 has 13 residues. This CDR3 reads CASTDRVSHEQYF. DNA of the CDR3: TGTGCCAGCACCGACAGGGTATCCCACGAGCAGTACTTC.

This chain links TRBV19 with TRBJ2-1; D not resolved. The CDR3 consists of 11 residues. Germline V gene data show CDR1 as LNHDA and CDR2 as SQIVND (reference sequence). Between the trimmed V and J ends, which lost 2 bases and 10 bases, there was a span of 6 bases. In nucleotides, the CDR3 is TGTGCCAGTAGTATAAAGAGGGAGCAGTTCTTC. Protein sequence: CASSIKREQFF.

The chain couples TRBV4-3 to TRBJ1-2; 8 positions match TRBD1. The trim removed 0 bases at V and 7 bases at J, leaving 10 bases unmatched. Germline lookup yields CDR1 LGHNA and CDR2 YSLEER. This CDR3 is 16 amino acids long. CDR3 DNA sequence: TGCGCCAGCAGCCAAGATAGGACAGGGTTTAGCAGTGGCTACACCTTC. It is translated as CASSQDRTGFSSGYTF.

The chain has TRBV19 and TRBJ1-4; D not resolved. Trimming took off 3 bases at V and 7 bases at J, with 18 bases between the two ends. CDR3 length: 16 amino acids. Germline V gives CDR1 LNHDA, CDR2 SQIVND (reference sequence). DNA of the CDR3: TGTGCCAGTAGTATCGACCTTTTCGTAGCTAGTGAAAAACTGTTTTTT. Its protein product is CASSIDLFVASEKLFF.

A word on this clone: At the DNA level, this CDR3 is encoded by other sequences in the same sample as well. CDR3 residues: CASSVGQINEQFF. The CDR3 DNA sequence: TGTGCCAGCAGCGTAGGCCAGATCAATGAGCAGTTCTTC. V and J are TRBV9 and TRBJ2-1; D gene unclear. Trimming pared 0 bases from V and 6 bases from J, leaving 7 bases between. Germline V gives CDR1 SGDLS, CDR2 YYNGEE. The CDR3 extends over 13 amino acids. The full variable domain, rest sourced from reference TRBV9 and TRBJ2-1, is DSGVTQTPKHLITATGQRVTLRCSPRSGDLSVYWYQQSLDQGLQFLIQYYNGEERAKGNILERFSAQQFPDLHSELNLSSLELGDSALYFCASSVGQINEQFFGPGTRLTVL.

This chain links TRBV3-1 (or the pseudogene TRBV3-2) with TRBJ1-4; D not resolved. V lost 1 base and J 7 bases, leaving 10 bases between the germline ends. Germline CDR1 LGHDT, CDR2 YNNKEL (reference sequence). The length of the CDR3 is 14 residues. The DNA of the CDR3 is TGTGCCAGCAGCCAAGGATGGCAGCTTGAAAAACTGTTTTTT. This gives the protein CASSQGWQLEKLFF.

This clone was observed a single time. The chain recombines TRBV5-1 with TRBJ1-1, with D perhaps matching TRBD1 (6 bases). The CDR3 spans 17 residues. Germline CDR1 SGHRS, CDR2 YFSETQ. Trimming took off 1 base at V and 4 bases at J, with 20 bases between the two ends. CDR3 DNA sequence: TGCGCCAGCAGCTTGCCCGGGGAAGGGAGGGGGTCCACTGAAGCTTTCTTT. Translating it yields CASSLPGEGRGSTEAFF.

V usage is TRBV11-2 and J usage is TRBJ2-3; 7 bases fit TRBD1. The ends lost 5 bases at V and 1 base at J; junction bases unmatched: 12. CDR3 length equals 17 residues. The germline V gene has CDR1 SGHAT and CDR2 FQNNGV. The chain's CDR3 is CASSETPTGWGTDTQYF. The DNA of the CDR3 is TGTGCCAGCAGCGAAACACCGACAGGGTGGGGCACAGATACGCAGTATTTT.

J is TRBJ1-6 and V is TRBV21-1. TRBV21-1 counts as a pseudogene. This CDR3 spans 14 amino acids. Here the CDR3 DNA reads TGTGCCATCAGTCCACCACAGGGAGGTTCACCCCTCCACTTT. As protein: CAISPPQGGSPLHF.

A single count supports this clone. The V gene is TRBV25-1, the J gene TRBJ2-3; D unresolved. CDR1 is MGHDK and CDR2 is SYGVNS in the germline V gene. This CDR3 spans 15 amino acids. Trimming removed 2 bases from V and 1 base from J, with 10 bases in between. This CDR3 is CASSETRLGTDTQYF. Here the CDR3 DNA reads TGTGCCAGCAGTGAAACTCGGCTTGGCACAGATACGCAGTATTTT.

The rearrangement joins TRBV6-6 to TRBJ1-1, with 9 bases matching TRBD1. CDR3 length: 14 amino acids. Germline CDR1 reads MNHNY; CDR2 reads SVGAGI (reference sequence). With 7 bases clipped from V and 5 bases from J, the junction kept 8 bases outside the gene matches. CDR3 bases: TGTGCCAGCAATAACAGGGGGCAGGGGACTGAAGCTTTCTTT. Its translation: CASNNRGQGTEAFF.

This sequence joins TRBV11-2 and TRBJ2-5; a possible D gene is TRBD2 (5 bases). This CDR3 region has 13 residues. CDR1 is SGHAT and CDR2 is FQNNGV in the germline V gene. The ends were cut back, 6 bases at V and 5 bases at J, with 13 bases in the middle. This CDR3 is CASRAAGRETQYF. The CDR3, as DNA: TGTGCCAGCAGGGCCGCGGGTCGGGAGACCCAGTACTTC.

The chain couples TRBV6-5 to TRBJ1-1; D possibly corresponds to TRBD1 (5 bases). Trimming stripped 5 bases from V and 3 bases from J, with 10 bases between. Germline assignment: CDR1 MNHEY and CDR2 SVGAGI. The CDR3 spans 13 residues. The CDR3 region is CASSHRGDTEAFF. CDR3 coding DNA: TGTGCCAGCAGTCACCGAGGGGACACTGAAGCTTTCTTT.

The rearrangement links TRBV2 to TRBJ2-7; 8 positions match TRBD1. There are 15 residues in the CDR3. Germline CDR1 reads SNHLY; CDR2 reads FYNNEI. V trimming: 7 bases; J trimming: 3 bases; junction bases outside the gene matches: 11. DNA for the CDR3: TGTGCCAGCATTCCGGGACAGGCATCAAACTACGAGCAGTACTTC. This encodes CASIPGQASNYEQYF.

J is TRBJ2-1 and V is TRBV7-3, with 10 bases aligning to TRBD2. The CDR3 runs to 15 residues. Trimming at V came to 2 bases and at J to 4 bases, leaving 2 bases not matched to a gene. Germline-derived CDR1 and CDR2 are SGHTA and FQGTGA. The DNA for the CDR3 is TGTGCCAGCAGCTTAGCAGCGGGGGGGTACAATGAGCAGTTCTTC. Translation: CASSLAAGGYNEQFF.

This clone was detected only a few times. The CDR3 sequence: CASSLAGHEGSEQYF. The CDR3 bases are TGCGCCAGCAGCTTGGCGGGTCATGAGGGCAGTGAGCAGTACTTC. This chain joins TRBV5-1 and TRBJ2-7; D is possibly TRBD2 (5 bases). CDR1 is SGHRS, CDR2 YFSETQ, per germline. The CDR3 runs 15 residues. The V and J ends lost 0 bases and 7 bases respectively, with 17 bases between them. Drawing the rest from reference TRBV5-1 and TRBJ2-7, the complete variable domain is KAGVTQTPRYLIKTRGQQVTLSCSPISGHRSVSWYQQTPGQGLQFLFEYFSETQRNKGNFPGRFSGRQFSNSRSEMNVSTLELGDSALYLCASSLAGHEGSEQYFGPGTRLTVT.

V and J are TRBV6-6 and TRBJ1-1; TRBD1 matches at 8 bases. The CDR3 length is 13 residues. Trimming removed 7 bases from V and 5 bases from J; junction bases left unmatched: 6. In germline, CDR1 is MNHNY, CDR2 SVGAGI (reference sequence). CDR3 nucleotide sequence: TGTGCCAGCACCAGACAGGGGAGGACTGAAGCTTTCTTT. Translating gives CASTRQGRTEAFF.

This sequence joins TRBV19 and TRBJ1-2; D gene ambiguous. The CDR3 extends over 15 amino acids. The germline CDR1 and CDR2 sequences are LNHDA and SQIVND (reference sequence). With 2 bases removed from V and 2 bases from J, the gap between germline ends came to 12 bases. CDR3 DNA sequence: TGTGCCAGTAGTATATCGGCAGCGCGGAACTATGGCTACACCTTC. As protein: CASSISAARNYGYTF.